The 24 T cell receptor beta chains below come from one sample, sequenced in a study of T cell responses to AZD1222 COVID-19 vaccine. Profiling relied on immunoSEQ multiplex PCR, and the TCRdb table lists in-frame clones only, not all of them. The data show just over 150,000 clones, about 89% seen once. The material was peripheral blood, obtained 28 days after the second AZD1222 dose. Receptors were obtained from an adult who received the AZD1222 COVID-19 vaccine.

This clone was picked up a small number of times. The V and J genes are TRBV3-1 (or the pseudogene TRBV3-2) and TRBJ1-2; tentatively, D is TRBD1 (5 bases). The CDR3 spans 13 residues. Germline V gene lookup returns CDR1 LGHDT and CDR2 YNNKEL (reference sequence). The V and J ends lost 10 bases and 5 bases respectively, with 17 bases between them. This CDR3 reads CAIASGGGYGYTF. DNA for the CDR3: TGTGCCATTGCAAGTGGGGGTGGGTATGGCTACACCTTC.

The chain is built from TRBV14 and TRBJ1-3; 9 bases map to TRBD1. J was trimmed by 4 bases and V by 3 bases; bases with no gene match: 4. The V gene's germline CDR1 is SGHDN and CDR2 FVKESK. The CDR3 has 15 amino acids. The CDR3 DNA reads as TGTGCCAGCAGCCAGCGGACAGGGGCCGGAAACACCATATATTTT. Its translation is CASSQRTGAGNTIYF.

V usage is TRBV25-1 and J usage is TRBJ2-2; 8 positions match TRBD1. The junction had 6 bases not matched to a gene; V was cut back by 4 bases and J by 5 bases. This CDR3 contains 15 residues. Germline CDR1 reads MGHDK; CDR2 reads SYGVNS. The CDR3 is CASSGQGRTTGELFF. The DNA of the CDR3 is TGTGCCAGCAGTGGACAGGGGAGGACTACCGGGGAGCTGTTTTTT.

The chain recombines TRBV30 with TRBJ2-1; D is ambiguous. Trimming left V 0 bases short and J 9 bases short, with 6 bases between. CDR1 is GTSNPN, CDR2 SVGIG, per germline (reference sequence). This CDR3 has 11 residues. CDR3 protein: CAWSVKFEQFF. The CDR3 region has the DNA TGTGCCTGGAGTGTAAAATTTGAGCAGTTCTTC. Based on the CDR3 plus reference TRBV30 and TRBJ2-1, the full variable domain is SQTIHQWPATLVQPVGSPLSLECTVEGTSNPNLYWYRQAAGRGLQLLFYSVGIGQISSEVPQNLSASRPQDRQFILSSKKLLLSDSGFYLCAWSVKFEQFFGPGTRLTVL.

The CDR3 DNA sequence: TGTGCCAGCAGTTATGCTAGTCCGAGCAAGTACTTC. Its translation is CASSYASPSKYF. The rearrangement links TRBV6-6 to TRBJ2-7; no firm D call. Germline values: CDR1 MNHNY, CDR2 SVGAGI (reference sequence). The CDR3 spans 12 residues. V lost 3 bases and J lost 11, with 14 bases in between.

This clone showed up just a few times. The genes are TRBV2 and TRBJ2-7; D may be TRBD1 or TRBD2 (5 bases each). Germline values: CDR1 SNHLY, CDR2 FYNNEI. This CDR3 has 15 residues. V dropped 2 bases and J dropped 5 bases, with 16 bases sitting between them. This CDR3 is CASSEFGTNGHEQYF. The CDR3 coding sequence is TGTGCCAGCAGTGAATTCGGGACGAATGGCCACGAGCAGTACTTC. Variable domain in full (rest from reference TRBV2 and TRBJ2-7): EPEVTQTPSHQVTQMGQEVILRCVPISNHLYFYWYRQILGQKVEFLVSFYNNEISEKSEIFDDQFSVERPDGSNFTLKIRSTKLEDSAMYFCASSEFGTNGHEQYFGPGTRLTVT.

The genes are TRBV28 and TRBJ2-3; weak D call: TRBD2 (5 bases). The CDR3 spans 19 residues. V was pared by 10 bases and J by 0 bases, with 29 bases between. Germline V CDR1 and CDR2: MDHEN, SYDVKM. CDR3 in amino acids: CANRRLLWNGEWSTDTQYF. The CDR3 DNA reads as TGTGCCAACAGAAGACTCCTATGGAACGGGGAGTGGAGCACAGATACGCAGTATTTT.

This sequence joins TRBV5-1 and TRBJ2-2; TRBD1 or TRBD2 may be the D gene (5 bases each). Germline CDR1 reads SGHRS; CDR2 reads YFSETQ. The CDR3 has 15 residues. With 6 bases removed from V and 4 bases from J, the gap between germline ends came to 16 bases. DNA of the CDR3: TGCGCCAGCAACCGGGACGGAGGTCCCACCGGGGAGCTGTTTTTT. It specifies CASNRDGGPTGELFF.

This sequence joins TRBV7-3 and TRBJ2-2; no firm D call. The V end lost 2 bases, the J end lost 4 bases, and 8 bases lay between the germline ends. Germline values: CDR1 SGHTA, CDR2 FQGTGA. The CDR3 sequence is 14 residues long. The CDR3 DNA reads TGTGCCAGCAGCTTAGCCCCAGCCACCGGGGAGCTGTTTTTT. Its translation: CASSLAPATGELFF.

CDR3: CASLSSKDEAFF. DNA of the CDR3: TGTGCCAGCCTATCTTCTAAGGATGAAGCTTTCTTT. This chain links TRBV28 with TRBJ1-1; no definite D call. The CDR3 is 12 amino acids. Germline lookup yields CDR1 MDHEN and CDR2 SYDVKM. V gave up 8 bases and J gave up 7 bases, with 14 bases separating them.

There are a few counts of this clone. The V and J genes are TRBV25-1 and TRBJ1-2, with no clear D. Germline V CDR1 and CDR2: MGHDK, SYGVNS. The CDR3 length is 14 residues. Trimming removed 8 bases at V and 8 bases at J, with 21 bases between. CDR3: CASAGLGWLGGYTF. The CDR3 DNA follows: TGTGCCAGCGCCGGACTGGGTTGGTTAGGGGGCTACACCTTC.

V and J are TRBV30 and TRBJ1-5, with D possibly TRBD1 on 5 matching bases. Germline-derived CDR1 and CDR2 are GTSNPN and SVGIG (reference sequence). The CDR3 consists of 15 residues. The germline V and J ends were trimmed by 0 bases and 4 bases, with 13 bases remaining between them. The CDR3 here is CAWSVRGSRNQPQHF. CDR3 bases: TGTGCCTGGAGTGTACGGGGCAGTCGGAATCAGCCCCAGCATTTT.

This clone has only one observation. The chain has TRBV5-1 and TRBJ1-2, with TRBD1 identical over 8 bases. CDR1 and CDR2 from the germline V gene are SGHRS and YFSETQ. Trimming cost V 0 bases and J 1 base; bases outside gene matches: 5. The CDR3 contains 16 residues. CDR3 amino acids: CASSLDWGQVNYGYTF. CDR3 nucleotides: TGCGCCAGCAGCTTGGACTGGGGACAGGTTAACTATGGCTACACCTTC. Drawing the rest from reference TRBV5-1 and TRBJ1-2, the complete variable domain is KAGVTQTPRYLIKTRGQQVTLSCSPISGHRSVSWYQQTPGQGLQFLFEYFSETQRNKGNFPGRFSGRQFSNSRSEMNVSTLELGDSALYLCASSLDWGQVNYGYTFGSGTRLTVV.

This chain connects TRBV7-2 to TRBJ1-3, with TRBD1 identical over 7 bases. V lost 5 bases and J lost 8; bases outside the gene matches: 9. The CDR3 has 14 amino acids. Per the germline V gene, CDR1 is SGHTA and CDR2 is FQGNSA. For the CDR3, the DNA is TGTGCCAGCAGCACACCTAGACAGGGTGACACCATATATTTT. This encodes CASSTPRQGDTIYF.

This chain joins TRBV7-3 and TRBJ2-1; 9 bases match TRBD2. The germline V gene has CDR1 SGHTA and CDR2 FQGTGA. This CDR3 has 15 residues. V shed 5 bases, J shed 3 bases, and the junction held 5 bases outside the gene matches. The CDR3 is CASSPTTSGYNEQFF. DNA for the CDR3: TGTGCCAGCAGCCCTACGACTAGCGGCTACAATGAGCAGTTCTTC. Filled out from reference TRBV7-3 and TRBJ2-1, the complete variable domain reads GAGVSQTPSNKVTEKGKYVELRCDPISGHTALYWYRQSLGQGPEFLIYFQGTGAADDSGLPNDRFFAVRPEGSVSTLKIQRTERGDSAVYLCASSPTTSGYNEQFFGPGTRLTVL.

For the CDR3, the DNA is TGTGCCAGCAGTTTGACAGGATTTGGGGCCAACGTCCTGACTTTC. Translation gives CASSLTGFGANVLTF. V is TRBV27 and J is TRBJ2-6; a possible D gene is TRBD1 (6 bases). The germline V gene has CDR1 MNHEY and CDR2 SMNVEV (reference sequence). Trimming took off 3 bases at V and 3 bases at J, with 9 bases between the two ends. CDR3 length equals 15 residues.

This chain connects TRBV19 to TRBJ2-7; D might be TRBD2 (5 bases). The CDR3 sequence is 11 residues long. V was pared by 10 bases and J by 3 bases, with 10 bases between. Germline V gene lookup returns CDR1 LNHDA and CDR2 SQIVND (reference sequence). CDR3 in DNA: TGTGCCACATCCCGGGACTACGAGCAGTACTTC. Translation gives CATSRDYEQYF.

The CDR3 here is CATSAPPNTGELFF. The CDR3 region has the DNA TGTGCCACCAGTGCTCCACCTAACACCGGGGAGCTGTTTTTT. The chain is built from TRBV24-1 and TRBJ2-2; D is ambiguous. Germline CDR1 is KGHDR and CDR2 is SFDVKD. Deletions cut 5 bases from V and 2 bases from J, with 8 bases between. The CDR3 is made up of 14 amino acids.

The chain recombines TRBV7-3 with TRBJ2-5; weak D call: TRBD1 (6 bases). From germline, CDR1 is SGHTA and CDR2 FQGTGA. Between the trimmed V and J ends, which lost 4 bases and 1 base, there was a span of 10 bases. The length of the CDR3 is 14 residues. The CDR3 loop reads CASSSGQLQETQYF. The CDR3 nucleotides are TGTGCCAGCAGCTCAGGACAGCTCCAAGAGACCCAGTACTTC.

The chain is built from TRBV19 and TRBJ2-7; 7 nucleotides match TRBD2. V lost 7 bases, J lost 7 bases, and 7 bases stayed unmatched. Germline lookup yields CDR1 LNHDA and CDR2 SQIVND (reference sequence). This CDR3 region has 12 residues. CDR3 sequence reads: CASIGGAGEQYF. DNA for the CDR3: TGTGCCAGTATTGGGGGAGCGGGAGAGCAGTACTTC.

The chain recombines TRBV7-2 with TRBJ2-2; 9 bases are shared with TRBD2. Germline V gene sequence: CDR1 SGHTA, CDR2 FQGNSA. The CDR3 contains 14 residues. V was clipped by 4 bases and J by 4 bases; unmatched bases: 1. CDR3 sequence reads: CASSSSGATGELFF. CDR3 in DNA: TGTGCCAGCAGCTCTAGCGGGGCCACCGGGGAGCTGTTTTTT.

J is TRBJ2-7 and V is TRBV28, with D possibly TRBD2 on 6 matching bases. Trimming cost V 5 bases and J 5 bases, with 16 bases left between them. Germline CDR1 is MDHEN and CDR2 is SYDVKM. The CDR3 runs to 14 residues. The CDR3 sequence: CASSVPGLSNEQYF. CDR3 nucleotide sequence: TGTGCCAGCAGTGTCCCGGGACTTAGTAACGAGCAGTACTTC.

This clone has just a few counts. The chain combines TRBV13 with TRBJ2-5, with no clear D. The V end lost 5 bases, the J end lost 4 bases, and 14 bases lay between the germline ends. CDR1 is PRHDT, CDR2 FYEKMQ, per germline (reference sequence). CDR3 length: 14 residues. The CDR3 DNA is TGTGCCAGCAGCGCCTGGGTCCTGGGAGAGACCCAGTACTTC. Encoded protein: CASSAWVLGETQYF.

This chain joins TRBV4-3 and TRBJ1-6; D may be TRBD1 (6 bases). Per germline, CDR1 LGHNA and CDR2 YSLEER. This CDR3 is 17 amino acids long. V dropped 1 base and J dropped 6 bases, with 16 bases sitting between them. CDR3 nucleotide sequence: TGCGCCAGCAGCCAAGGGTCCGGGGGCGGTAGTAATTCACCCCTCCACTTT. Protein sequence: CASSQGSGGGSNSPLHF.